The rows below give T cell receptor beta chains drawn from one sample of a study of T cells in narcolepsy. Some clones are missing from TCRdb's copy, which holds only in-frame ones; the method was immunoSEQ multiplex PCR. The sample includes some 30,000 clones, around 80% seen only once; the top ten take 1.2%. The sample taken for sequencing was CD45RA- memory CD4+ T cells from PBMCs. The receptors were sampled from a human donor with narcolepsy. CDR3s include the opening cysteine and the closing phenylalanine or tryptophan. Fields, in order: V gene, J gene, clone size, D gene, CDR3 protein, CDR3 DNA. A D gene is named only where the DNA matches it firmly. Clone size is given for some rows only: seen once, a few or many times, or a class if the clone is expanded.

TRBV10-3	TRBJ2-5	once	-	CAISGTKGRETQYF	TGTGCCATCAGTGGAACGAAGGGGCGGGAGACCCAGTACTTC
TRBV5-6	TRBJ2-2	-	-	CASTSTGEGTGELFF	TGTGCCAGCACCTCGACAGGGGAGGGGACCGGGGAGCTGTTTTTT
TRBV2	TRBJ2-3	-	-	CASSDGFRTDTQYF	TGTGCCAGCAGTGACGGGTTTCGCACAGATACGCAGTATTTT
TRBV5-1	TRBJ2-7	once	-	CASSLQGIGYEQYF	TGCGCCAGCAGCCTTCAGGGGATCGGCTACGAGCAGTACTTC
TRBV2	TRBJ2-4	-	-	CASSESSKNIQYF	TGTGCCAGCAGTGAAAGCTCGAAAAACATTCAGTACTTC
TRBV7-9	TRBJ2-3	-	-	CASSNDLRPDTQYF	TGTGCCAGCAGCAACGACCTTCGCCCAGATACGCAGTATTTT
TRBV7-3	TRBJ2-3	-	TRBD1	CASSFLGQGSDTQYF	TGTGCCAGCAGCTTTTTGGGACAGGGGTCCGATACGCAGTATTTT
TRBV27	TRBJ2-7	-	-	CASRPYADLSSYEQYF	TGTGCCAGCAGGCCCTATGCGGACTTGAGCTCCTACGAGCAGTACTTC
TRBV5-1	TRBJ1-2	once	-	CASSLTTGGYGYTF	TGCGCCAGCAGCTTGACCACTGGTGGCTATGGCTACACCTTC
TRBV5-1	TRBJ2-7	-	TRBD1	CASSLRQGHEQYF	TGCGCCAGCAGCTTGCGACAGGGCCACGAGCAGTACTTC
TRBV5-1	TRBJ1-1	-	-	CASSPDGNTEAFF	TGCGCCAGCAGCCCGGACGGGAACACTGAAGCTTTCTTT
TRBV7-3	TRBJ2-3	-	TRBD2	CASSLDGRAGDTQYF	TGTGCCAGCAGCTTAGACGGGAGGGCCGGAGATACGCAGTATTTT
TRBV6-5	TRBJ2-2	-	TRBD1	CASRVLGQGTGELFF	TGTGCCAGCAGAGTACTGGGACAGGGGACCGGGGAGCTGTTTTTT
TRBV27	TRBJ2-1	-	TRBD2	CASSLSGGTRSSYNEQFF	TGTGCCAGCAGTTTAAGCGGGGGGACCCGCAGTTCCTACAATGAGCAGTTCTTC
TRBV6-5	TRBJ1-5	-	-	CASRQVSNQPQHF	TGTGCCAGTCGACAGGTGAGCAATCAGCCCCAGCATTTT
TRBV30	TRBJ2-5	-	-	CAWEGAAETQYF	TGTGCCTGGGAAGGGGCTGCGGAGACCCAGTACTTC
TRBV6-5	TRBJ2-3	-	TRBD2	CASSQTSGDTDTQYF	TGTGCCAGCAGCCAGACTAGCGGGGACACAGATACGCAGTATTTT
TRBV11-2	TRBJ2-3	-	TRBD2	CASSSRLVGVSGGQYF	TGTGCCAGCAGCTCCCGACTAGTCGGGGTTTCGGGGGGGCAGTATTTT
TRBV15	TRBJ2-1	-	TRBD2	CATSDGTSGSFGNEQFF	TGTGCCACCAGCGACGGGACTAGCGGGAGCTTTGGGAATGAGCAGTTCTTC
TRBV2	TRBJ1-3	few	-	CASLPGVGGNTIYF	TGTGCCAGCCTCCCCGGGGTTGGTGGAAACACCATATATTTT
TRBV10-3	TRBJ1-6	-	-	CAISESEARSPLHF	TGTGCCATCAGTGAGTCTGAGGCAAGATCACCCCTCCACTTT
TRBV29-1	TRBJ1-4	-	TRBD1	CSVVPGTGGEKLFF	TGCAGCGTTGTGCCCGGGACAGGAGGTGAAAAACTGTTTTTT
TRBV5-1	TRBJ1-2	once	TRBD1	CASSPRQGRASVYGYTF	TGCGCCAGCAGCCCCCGACAGGGGAGAGCAAGCGTCTATGGCTACACCTTC
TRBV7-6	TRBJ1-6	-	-	CASSFRSSYNSPLHF	TGTGCCAGCAGCTTCAGGAGCTCCTATAATTCACCCCTCCACTTT
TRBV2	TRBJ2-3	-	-	CASNPVRRGGTDTQYF	TGTGCCAGCAATCCTGTTCGGCGGGGTGGGACAGATACGCAGTATTTT
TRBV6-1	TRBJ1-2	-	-	CASRLGASNYGYTF	TGTGCCAGCAGATTGGGGGCCTCTAACTATGGCTACACCTTC
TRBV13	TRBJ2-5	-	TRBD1	CASSIRTGKTQETQYF	TGTGCCAGCAGCATACGGACAGGAAAAACCCAAGAGACCCAGTACTTC
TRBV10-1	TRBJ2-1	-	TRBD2	CASSELRGGEQFF	TGCGCCAGCAGTGAGTTGCGGGGGGGGGAGCAGTTCTTC
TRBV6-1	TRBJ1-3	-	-	CASSEAPIGRSGNTIYF	TGTGCCAGCAGTGAGGCGCCCATAGGGCGCTCTGGAAACACCATATATTTT
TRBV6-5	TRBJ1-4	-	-	CASSRRWGENEKLFF	TGTGCCAGCAGCCGACGCTGGGGGGAGAATGAAAAACTGTTTTTT
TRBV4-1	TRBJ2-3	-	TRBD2	CASSQVGLAGTDTQYF	TGCGCCAGCAGCCAAGTCGGACTAGCGGGCACAGATACGCAGTATTTT
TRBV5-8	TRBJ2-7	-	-	CASSFSSATLANEQYF	TGTGCCAGCAGCTTTTCTTCTGCCACCCTGGCCAACGAGCAGTACTTC
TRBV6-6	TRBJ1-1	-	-	CASRTIGAMNTEAFF	TGTGCCAGCAGGACCATCGGGGCCATGAACACTGAAGCTTTCTTT
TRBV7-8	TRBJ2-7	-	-	CASSSSSYEQYF	TGTGCCAGCAGCTCGAGCTCCTACGAGCAGTACTTC
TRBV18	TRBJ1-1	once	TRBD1	CASTTGKSNTEAFF	TGTGCCAGCACGACAGGGAAGTCGAACACTGAAGCTTTCTTT
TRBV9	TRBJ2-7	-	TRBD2	CASSAGGSKSEQYF	TGTGCCAGCAGCGCGGGAGGGAGTAAGTCCGAGCAGTACTTC
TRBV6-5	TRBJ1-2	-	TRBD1	CASSYQGANYGYTF	TGTGCCAGCTCTTACCAGGGGGCTAACTATGGCTACACCTTC
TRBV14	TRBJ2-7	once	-	CASSQQGPVGEQYF	TGTGCCAGCAGCCAACAGGGGCCAGTAGGGGAGCAGTACTTC
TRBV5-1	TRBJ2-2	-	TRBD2	CASSLLSGGNTGELFF	TGCGCCAGCAGCTTGTTGTCGGGAGGGAACACCGGGGAGCTGTTTTTT
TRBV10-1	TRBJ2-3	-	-	CASSDQTDTQYF	TGCGCCAGCAGTGACCAAACAGATACGCAGTATTTT
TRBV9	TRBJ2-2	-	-	CASSPWVKTSGELFF	TGTGCCAGCAGCCCATGGGTCAAGACTAGCGGGGAGCTGTTTTTT
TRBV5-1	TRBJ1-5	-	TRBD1	CASSLGTGGKSNQPQHF	TGCGCCAGCAGCTTGGGTACAGGGGGCAAGAGCAATCAGCCCCAGCATTTT
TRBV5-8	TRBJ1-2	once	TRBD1	CASTPDRDYGYTF	TGTGCCAGCACCCCGGACAGGGACTATGGCTACACCTTC
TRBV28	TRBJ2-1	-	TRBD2	CASSTTQTAGGNEQFF	TGTGCCAGCAGCACCACCCAGACAGCGGGAGGGAATGAGCAGTTCTTC
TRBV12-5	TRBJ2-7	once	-	CASGKDDSYEQYF	TGTGCTAGTGGGAAAGATGACTCCTACGAGCAGTACTTC
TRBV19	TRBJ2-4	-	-	CASSPERPGPLAKNIQYF	TGTGCCAGTAGCCCCGAAAGGCCAGGCCCTTTAGCCAAAAACATTCAGTACTTC